These 4 T cell receptor beta chains share one sample of origin, sequenced in a study of T cell repertoires in cytomegalovirus infection. One entry per CDR3 protein results from TCRdb running MiXCR on the reads. The sample consists of about 230,000 distinct CDR3 sequences, roughly 20% of them appearing once. Sequencing input: CD8+ T cells from PBMCs. The origin of the receptors is a human donor in good health (CMV status not recorded). Some clones in this sample may be carry-over from other donors' samples.

The count of this clonotype is one. The J gene is TRBJ2-7, the V gene TRBV11-2; D is uncertain. Per germline, CDR1 SGHAT and CDR2 FQNNGV. The V and J ends lost 4 bases and 6 bases respectively, with 13 bases between them. The CDR3 is 13 residues long. The CDR3 sequence is CASSSKALGEQYF. The CDR3 bases are TGTGCCAGCAGCTCAAAGGCGCTCGGCGAGCAGTACTTC.

The rearrangement links TRBV19 to TRBJ1-1; D not certain. Germline CDR1 and CDR2: LNHDA and SQIVND (reference sequence). There are 13 residues in the CDR3. V lost 6 bases, J lost 0 bases, and 8 bases lay in between. The chain's CDR3 is CASSAVVNTEAFF. In nucleotides, the CDR3 is TGTGCCAGTAGCGCGGTTGTGAACACTGAAGCTTTCTTT.

V gene TRBV12-3 or TRBV12-4 combines with J gene TRBJ2-4; 13 bases fit TRBD2. V dropped 5 bases and J dropped 3; count of bases not matched to a gene: 10. The CDR3 extends over 18 amino acids. The CDR3 region has the DNA TGTGCCAGCAGTCAAAAGGGACTAGCGGGGACAATCAAAAACATTCAGTACTTC. Translation: CASSQKGLAGTIKNIQYF.

This clonotype was picked up a small number of times. The chain employs TRBV7-9 and TRBJ2-1; D not certain. This CDR3 region has 14 residues. The germline CDR1 and CDR2 sequences are SEHNR and FQNEAQ (reference sequence). The ends were cut back, 4 bases at V and 4 bases at J, with 11 bases in the middle. For the CDR3, the DNA is TGTGCCAGCAGCTCACCCATTGGGTACAATGAGCAGTTCTTC. Its protein product is CASSSPIGYNEQFF.